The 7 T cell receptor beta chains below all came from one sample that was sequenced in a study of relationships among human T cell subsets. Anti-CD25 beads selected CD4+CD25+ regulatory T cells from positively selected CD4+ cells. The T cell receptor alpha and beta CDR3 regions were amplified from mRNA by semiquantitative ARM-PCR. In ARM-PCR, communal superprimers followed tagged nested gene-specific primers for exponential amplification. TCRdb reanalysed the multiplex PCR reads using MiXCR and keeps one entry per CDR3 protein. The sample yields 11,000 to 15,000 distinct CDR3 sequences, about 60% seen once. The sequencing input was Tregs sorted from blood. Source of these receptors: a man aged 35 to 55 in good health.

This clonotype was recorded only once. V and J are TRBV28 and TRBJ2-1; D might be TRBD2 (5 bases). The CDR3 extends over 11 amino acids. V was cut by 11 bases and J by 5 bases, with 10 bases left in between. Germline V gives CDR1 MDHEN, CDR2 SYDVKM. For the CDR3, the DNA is TGTGCCGGAATGCGGGACAATGAGCAGTTCTTC. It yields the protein CAGMRDNEQFF.

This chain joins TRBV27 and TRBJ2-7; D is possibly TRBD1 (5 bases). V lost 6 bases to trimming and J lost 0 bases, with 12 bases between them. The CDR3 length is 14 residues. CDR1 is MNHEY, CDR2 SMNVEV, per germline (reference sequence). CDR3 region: CASRPGRASYEQYF. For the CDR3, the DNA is TGTGCCAGCAGGCCCGGCAGGGCCTCCTACGAGCAGTACTTC.

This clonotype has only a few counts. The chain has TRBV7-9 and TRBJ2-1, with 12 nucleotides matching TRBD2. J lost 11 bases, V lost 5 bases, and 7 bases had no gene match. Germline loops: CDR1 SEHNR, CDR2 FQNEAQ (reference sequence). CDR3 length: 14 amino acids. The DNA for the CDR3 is TGTGCCAGCAGCCCGACTAGCGGGAGCCCTAAGCAGTTCTTC. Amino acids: CASSPTSGSPKQFF.

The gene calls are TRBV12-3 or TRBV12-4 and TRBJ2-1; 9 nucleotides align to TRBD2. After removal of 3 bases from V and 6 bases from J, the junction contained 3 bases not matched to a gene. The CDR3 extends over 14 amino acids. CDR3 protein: CASSFSGSSNEQFF. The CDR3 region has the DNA TGTGCCAGCAGTTTTAGCGGGAGTAGCAATGAGCAGTTCTTC.

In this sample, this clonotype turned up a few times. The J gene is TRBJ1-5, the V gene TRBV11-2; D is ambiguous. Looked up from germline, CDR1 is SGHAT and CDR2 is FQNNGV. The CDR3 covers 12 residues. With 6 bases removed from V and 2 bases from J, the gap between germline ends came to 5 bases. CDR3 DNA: TGTGCCAGCAGGGAAGGCAATCAGCCCCAGCATTTT. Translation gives CASREGNQPQHF.

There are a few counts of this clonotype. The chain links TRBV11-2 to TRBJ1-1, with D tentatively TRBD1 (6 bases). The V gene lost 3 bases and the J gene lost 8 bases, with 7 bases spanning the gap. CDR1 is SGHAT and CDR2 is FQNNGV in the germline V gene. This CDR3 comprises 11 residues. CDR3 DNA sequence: TGTGCCAGCAGCTTGGGACAAGAAGCTTTCTTT. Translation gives CASSLGQEAFF.

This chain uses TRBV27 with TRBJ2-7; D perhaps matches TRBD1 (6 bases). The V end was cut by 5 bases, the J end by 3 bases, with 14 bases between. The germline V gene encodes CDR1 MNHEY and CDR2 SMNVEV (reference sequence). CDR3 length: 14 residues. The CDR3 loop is CASSPRDTYYEQYF. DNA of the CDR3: TGTGCCAGCAGTCCCAGGGACACTTACTACGAGCAGTACTTC.